Shown below are 4 T cell receptor beta chains from a single sample sequenced in a study of blood T cell repertoires in COVID-19. Profiled with immunoSEQ multiplex PCR; TCRdb holds only in-frame clones, not every one. The sample includes 140,000 or so clones, over 85% of them seen just once. Sequencing was carried out using peripheral blood. The origin of the receptors is a human donor in a cohort sampled during active COVID-19.

In nucleotides, the CDR3 is TGTGCCAGTAGTATTGGAGCAGGGGAGAGGAACACTGAAGCTTTCTTT. This codes for CASSIGAGERNTEAFF. The chain couples TRBV19 to TRBJ1-1; possible D gene TRBD1, 6 bases. Looked up from germline, CDR1 is LNHDA and CDR2 is SQIVND (reference sequence). V was trimmed by 3 bases and J by 1 base, leaving 15 bases between them. This CDR3 comprises 16 residues. The full variable domain, with the rest looked up from reference TRBV19 and TRBJ1-1, is DGGITQSPKYLFRKEGQNVTLSCEQNLNHDAMYWYRQDPGQGLRLIYYSQIVNDFQKGDIAEGYSVSREKKESFPLTVTSAQKNPTAFYLCASSIGAGERNTEAFFGQGTRLTVV.

The CDR3 loop is CASSPPSGDTGELFF. Written as DNA, the CDR3 is TGTGCCAGCTCACCACCGAGCGGGGACACCGGGGAGCTGTTTTTT. The chain employs TRBV18 and TRBJ2-2; 7 bases line up with TRBD2. Germline V gene sequence: CDR1 KGHSH, CDR2 LQKENI. The CDR3 length is 15 residues. V gave up 0 bases and J gave up 3 bases; unmatched junction bases: 1.

The chain is built from TRBV11-2 and TRBJ1-4; 7 bases map to TRBD1. The CDR3 totals 14 residues. V lost 5 bases to trimming and J lost 7 bases; unmatched junction nucleotides: 7. CDR1 is SGHAT, CDR2 FQNNGV, per germline. CDR3 nucleotide sequence: TGTGCCAGCAGCGTCTACAGGGGCGGTGAAAAACTGTTTTTT. Protein product: CASSVYRGGEKLFF. Filled out from reference TRBV11-2 and TRBJ1-4, the complete variable domain reads EAGVAQSPRYKIIEKRQSVAFWCNPISGHATLYWYQQILGQGPKLLIQFQNNGVVDDSQLPKDRFSAERLKGVDSTLKIQPAKLEDSAVYLCASSVYRGGEKLFFGSGTQLSVL.

This chain connects TRBV19 to TRBJ2-7; possible D gene TRBD2, 6 bases. Trimming took 3 bases from V and 2 from J, leaving 14 bases between them. The length of the CDR3 is 15 residues. From germline, CDR1 is LNHDA and CDR2 SQIVND (reference sequence). CDR3 nucleotides: TGTGCCAGTAGTATCTCCGTGGCTAGCGCCTACGAGCAGTACTTC. Translation gives CASSISVASAYEQYF.